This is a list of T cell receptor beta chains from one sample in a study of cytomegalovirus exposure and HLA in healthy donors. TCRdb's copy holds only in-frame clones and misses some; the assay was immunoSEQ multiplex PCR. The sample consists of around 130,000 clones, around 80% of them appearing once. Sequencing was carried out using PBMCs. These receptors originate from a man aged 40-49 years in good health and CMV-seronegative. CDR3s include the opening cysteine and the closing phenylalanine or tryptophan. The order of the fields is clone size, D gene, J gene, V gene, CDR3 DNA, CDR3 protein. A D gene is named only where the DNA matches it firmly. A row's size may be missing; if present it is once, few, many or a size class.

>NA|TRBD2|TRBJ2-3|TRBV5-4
TGTGCCAGCAGCTTGGCGCTAGCGGGGGGGGATACGCAGTATTTT
CASSLALAGGDTQYF
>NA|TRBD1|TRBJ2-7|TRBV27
TGTGCCAGCAGTTTATCGACCCGGGACAGCAGCTCCTACGAGCAGTACTTC
CASSLSTRDSSSYEQYF
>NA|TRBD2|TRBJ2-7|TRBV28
TGTGCCAGCAGCGAAGGACTAGAATTCTACGAGCAGTACTTC
CASSEGLEFYEQYF
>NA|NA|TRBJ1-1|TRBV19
TGTGCCAGTAGCGATGGCGGGGGCCGCGAAGCTTTCTTT
CASSDGGGREAFF
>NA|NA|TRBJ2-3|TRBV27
TGTGCCAGCAGTTTGGGAGGCGATACGCAGTATTTT
CASSLGGDTQYF
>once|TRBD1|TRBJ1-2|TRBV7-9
TGTGCCAGCAGCTCCGGGACAGGGGGGTCCTATGGCTACACCTTC
CASSSGTGGSYGYTF
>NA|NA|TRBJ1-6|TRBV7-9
TGTGCCAGCACCAAACAGGAGAGCTCCTATAATTCACCCCTCCACTTT
CASTKQESSYNSPLHF
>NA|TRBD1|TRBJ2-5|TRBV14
TGTGCCAGCAGCCAAGCGGGACAGGGGGCTGTGGAGACCCAGTACTTC
CASSQAGQGAVETQYF
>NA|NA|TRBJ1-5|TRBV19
TGTGCCAGTAGTATAGTGCCGGGTGGCGGGAATCAGCCCCAGCATTTT
CASSIVPGGGNQPQHF
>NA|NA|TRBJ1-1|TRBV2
TGTGCCAGCAGTGATCAGGGGATCACTGAAGCTTTCTTT
CASSDQGITEAFF
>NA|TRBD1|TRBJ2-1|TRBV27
TGTGCCAGCAGTGACAGGGGGCTAAGGGGGAGCACCTACAATGAGCAGTTCTTC
CASSDRGLRGSTYNEQFF
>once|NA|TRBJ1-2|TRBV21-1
TGTGCCAGCAGCAGACGCAGGAATCCTTCCTATGGCTACACCTTC
CASSRRRNPSYGYTF
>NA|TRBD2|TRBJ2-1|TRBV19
TGTGCCAGTAGTATAGGAGAGGGACTAGCGGGAGGTTACAATGAGCAGTTCTTC
CASSIGEGLAGGYNEQFF
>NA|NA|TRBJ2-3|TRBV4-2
TGTGCCAGCAGCCAAGTTCTGGCCCGAGGTGGCACAGATACGCAGTATTTT
CASSQVLARGGTDTQYF
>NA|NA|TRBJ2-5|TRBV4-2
TGTGCCAGCAGCCAGGGGGGGCAGGGGGCAGAGACCCAGTACTTC
CASSQGGQGAETQYF
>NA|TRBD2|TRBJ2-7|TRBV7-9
TGTTCCAGCAGCCCCGGTGTAGCGGGAGCTTTCTACGAGCAGTACTTC
CSSSPGVAGAFYEQYF
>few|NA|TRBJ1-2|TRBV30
TGTGCCTGGAGCTTGCAGGGTAATTATGGCTACACCTTC
CAWSLQGNYGYTF
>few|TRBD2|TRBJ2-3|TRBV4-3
TGCGCCAGCAGCCAAGTTACCTCTCGGGCGGGGGGGCCGACAGATACGCAGTATTTT
CASSQVTSRAGGPTDTQYF
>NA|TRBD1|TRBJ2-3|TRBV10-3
TGTGCCATCAGTCCCCCTCCGGGACAGGGCGATACGCAGTATTTT
CAISPPPGQGDTQYF
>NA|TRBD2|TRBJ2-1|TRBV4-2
TGTGCCAGCAGCCAAGAGGTACTAGCGGGGCTGAGCTCCTACAATGAGCAGTTCTTC
CASSQEVLAGLSSYNEQFF
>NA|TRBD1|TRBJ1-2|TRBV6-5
TGTGCCAGCAGTGGAGACAGGGGGCCCAACTATGGCTACACCTTC
CASSGDRGPNYGYTF
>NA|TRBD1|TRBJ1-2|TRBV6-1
TGTGCCAGCAGTGGCGATTGGGGACAGTATAACTATGGCTACACCTTC
CASSGDWGQYNYGYTF
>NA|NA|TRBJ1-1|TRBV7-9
TGTGCCAGCAGCCCCCCGACGGGGAGCATGAACACTGAAGCTTTCTTT
CASSPPTGSMNTEAFF
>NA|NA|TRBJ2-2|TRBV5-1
TGCGCCAGCAGCTTGAGTAGGGGGACCGGGGAGCTGTTTTTT
CASSLSRGTGELFF
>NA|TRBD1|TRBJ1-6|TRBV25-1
TGTGCCAGCAGCGGGACAGGGTCCCTTAGCTCCTATAATTCACCCCTCCACTTT
CASSGTGSLSSYNSPLHF
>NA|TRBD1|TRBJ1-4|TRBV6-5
TGTGCCAGCAGTTTGGACAGGGTTGGTGAAAAACTGTTTTTT
CASSLDRVGEKLFF
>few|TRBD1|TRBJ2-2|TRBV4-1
TGTGCCAGCAGCCAAGATCTACAGGGGGCAACCGGGGAGCTGTTTTTT
CASSQDLQGATGELFF
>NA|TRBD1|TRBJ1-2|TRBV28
TGTGCCAGCAGTCCGACAGGGGCAGGGAACTATGGCTACACCTTC
CASSPTGAGNYGYTF
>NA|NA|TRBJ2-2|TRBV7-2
TGTGCCAGCAGCTTCCACACCTACACCGGGGAGCTGTTTTTT
CASSFHTYTGELFF
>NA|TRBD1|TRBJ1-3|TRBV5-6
TGTGCCAGCAGCCGGACCTCGACAGGGGAACCTGGAAACACCATATATTTT
CASSRTSTGEPGNTIYF
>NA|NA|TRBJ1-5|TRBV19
TGTGCCAGTAGTATAGCCGTAGGACAAGGGGCCAATCAGCCCCAGCATTTT
CASSIAVGQGANQPQHF
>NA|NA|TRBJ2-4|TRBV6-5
TGTGCCAGCAGGAAAGACATAGTAGACATTCAGTACTTC
CASRKDIVDIQYF
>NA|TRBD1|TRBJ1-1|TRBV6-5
TGTGCCAGCAGTAATCCGGGACAGAGGAACACTGAAGCTTTCTTT
CASSNPGQRNTEAFF
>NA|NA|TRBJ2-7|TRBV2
TGTGCCAGCAGTAGAGGGACTCAGTCCTACGAGCAGTACTTC
CASSRGTQSYEQYF
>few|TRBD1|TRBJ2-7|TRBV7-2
TGTGCCAGCAGCCAGGCCCCAGGGGGCGACGAGCAGTACTTC
CASSQAPGGDEQYF
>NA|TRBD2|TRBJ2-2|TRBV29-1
TGCAGCGTGGGGACTAGCGGGGGGGGCACCGGGGAGCTGTTTTTT
CSVGTSGGGTGELFF
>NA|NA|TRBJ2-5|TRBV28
TGTGCCAGCAGTCCTCGACAGAGGTGGTATGAGACCCAGTACTTC
CASSPRQRWYETQYF